A single sample gave rise to the 26 T cell receptor beta chains below, sequenced in a study of OX40 agonist ivuxolimab in advanced cancers. Libraries were constructed by the immunoSEQ multiplex PCR assay. TCRdb holds this immuneACCESS table with in-frame rearrangements only. Some clones are missing; in checked studies, unresolved V genes explain under half, and the rest has no known cause. Recorded for this sample are more than 60,000 clones; roughly 86% of them occurred a single time. The ten top clones hold 0.85% to 1% of the sample. The sample was CD4+ or CD8+ T cells sorted from blood, taken in a trial of the OX40 agonist ivuxolimab. The origin of the receptors is an adult with an advanced solid tumor such as melanoma, head and neck, liver or kidney cancer.

The rearrangement links TRBV15 to TRBJ1-3; TRBD1 is a possible D gene (6 bases). The germline V and J ends were trimmed by 1 base and 2 bases, with 12 bases remaining between them. The length of the CDR3 is 16 residues. CDR1 is LNHNV, CDR2 YYDKDF, per germline (reference sequence). For the CDR3, the DNA is TGTGCCACCAGCAGAGTTCAGGGGCTGGCTGGAAACACCATATATTTT. It specifies CATSRVQGLAGNTIYF.

V gene TRBV30 combines with J gene TRBJ2-7, with D uncertain. The length of the CDR3 is 12 residues. Germline CDR1 is GTSNPN and CDR2 is SVGIG (reference sequence). V gave up 2 bases and J gave up 0 bases, with 5 bases separating them. The CDR3 here is CAWSTSSYEQYF. The CDR3, as DNA: TGTGCCTGGAGTACCAGCTCCTACGAGCAGTACTTC.

The rearrangement uses TRBV10-3 and TRBJ2-2, with 10 bases identical to TRBD1. Germline V gives CDR1 ENHRY, CDR2 SYGVKD. The CDR3 is made up of 14 amino acids. V was pared by 11 bases and J by 6 bases, with 9 bases of the junction left unmatched. This CDR3 is CASGTGVQAGELFF. The CDR3 DNA reads TGTGCCTCCGGGACAGGGGTCCAGGCCGGGGAGCTGTTTTTT.

This clone has only one observation. CDR3 bases: TGTGCCAGCAGCGTACATCGAGGAGCGAGCTCCTACAATGAGCAGTTCTTC. This sequence encodes CASSVHRGASSYNEQFF. The chain employs TRBV9 and TRBJ2-1; D is unresolved. Germline V gene sequence: CDR1 SGDLS, CDR2 YYNGEE. The V end lost 1 base, the J end lost 0 bases, and 14 bases lay between the germline ends. This CDR3 is 17 amino acids long.

The chain joins TRBV25-1 to TRBJ1-4, with unresolved D. The CDR3 has 10 amino acids. Trimming shortened V by 4 bases and J by 8 bases, and 2 bases separated the two germline ends. Per germline, CDR1 MGHDK and CDR2 SYGVNS. CDR3 amino acids: CASSGEKLFF. DNA of the CDR3: TGTGCCAGCAGTGGCGAAAAACTGTTTTTT.

This clone appeared a single time. The chain couples TRBV6-1 to TRBJ2-1, with D uncertain. Per the germline V gene, CDR1 is MNHNS and CDR2 is SASEGT. V dropped 5 bases and J dropped 7 bases, with 15 bases sitting between them. CDR3 length: 14 residues. The CDR3 reads CASSSLGRLNEQFF. CDR3 in DNA: TGTGCCAGCAGTTCCCTCGGCAGGTTAAATGAGCAGTTCTTC.

The rearrangement links TRBV2 to TRBJ1-5, with a possible D match to TRBD1 (6 bases). This CDR3 contains 16 residues. In germline, CDR1 is SNHLY, CDR2 FYNNEI. Trimming shortened V by 5 bases and J by 2 bases, and 16 bases separated the two germline ends. The CDR3 is CASSLDRQMGNQPQHF. The CDR3 DNA reads TGTGCCAGCAGTCTTGACAGGCAAATGGGCAATCAGCCCCAGCATTTT.

Written as DNA, the CDR3 is TGTGCCAGCAGTCAACTAGCGGGGAACACCGGGGAGCTGTTTTTT. Residues: CASSQLAGNTGELFF. The chain joins TRBV28 to TRBJ2-2, with TRBD2 matching 9 bases. Trimming at V came to 5 bases and at J to 1 base, leaving 2 bases not matched to a gene. Germline V gene lookup returns CDR1 MDHEN and CDR2 SYDVKM. This CDR3 comprises 15 residues.

CDR3 nucleotide sequence: TGTGCCACCAGCAGAGATTATTCCGGGGGGAACACTGAAGCTTTCTTT. It is translated as CATSRDYSGGNTEAFF. The rearrangement uses TRBV15 and TRBJ1-1; D possibly corresponds to TRBD1 (5 bases). The CDR3 totals 16 residues. The ends were cut back, 0 bases at V and 1 base at J, with 12 bases in the middle. The germline CDR1 and CDR2 sequences are LNHNV and YYDKDF (reference sequence).

CDR3 residues: CASSPRANQPQHF. CDR3 DNA sequence: TGTGCCAGCAGCCCTCGGGCCAATCAGCCCCAGCATTTT. This chain links TRBV7-9 with TRBJ1-5; no clear D gene. Trimming pared 5 bases from V and 3 bases from J, leaving 8 bases between. The CDR3 is 13 amino acids. Germline lookup yields CDR1 SEHNR and CDR2 FQNEAQ (reference sequence).

The J gene is TRBJ1-1, the V gene TRBV5-1, with 9 bases fitting TRBD1. V was pared by 4 bases and J by 6 bases, with 10 bases of the junction left unmatched. CDR3 size: 15 residues. Germline loops: CDR1 SGHRS, CDR2 YFSETQ. The CDR3 DNA is TGCGCCAGCAGCCCTCTCACAGGGGGCGCCTCTGAAGCTTTCTTT. The encoded protein is CASSPLTGGASEAFF.

The V gene is TRBV6-6, the J gene TRBJ1-3, with a tentative D call TRBD1 (6 bases). The CDR3 covers 15 residues. Per the germline V gene, CDR1 is MNHNY and CDR2 is SVGAGI (reference sequence). The V and J ends lost 6 bases and 2 bases respectively, with 14 bases between them. CDR3 sequence reads: CASRGTGATGNTIYF. CDR3 bases: TGTGCCAGCAGAGGAACGGGGGCTACTGGAAACACCATATATTTT.

The chain recombines TRBV6-6 with TRBJ1-1; no clear D. The CDR3 sequence is 14 residues long. Germline CDR1 reads MNHNY; CDR2 reads SVGAGI (reference sequence). V was pared by 7 bases and J by 0 bases, with 12 bases between. CDR3 amino acids: CASTTPELNTEAFF. DNA of the CDR3: TGTGCCAGCACCACCCCGGAGTTGAACACTGAAGCTTTCTTT.

This clone was found once. The chain couples TRBV11-2 to TRBJ2-5; D might be TRBD1 (6 bases). The germline CDR1 and CDR2 sequences are SGHAT and FQNNGV. The CDR3 runs to 15 residues. The V end was cut by 1 base, the J end by 3 bases, with 12 bases between. The chain's CDR3 is CASSLAQGWEETQYF. CDR3 bases: TGTGCCAGCAGCTTAGCCCAGGGGTGGGAAGAGACCCAGTACTTC.

This chain uses TRBV7-9 with TRBJ2-6; a possible D gene is TRBD1 (5 bases). Germline loops: CDR1 SEHNR, CDR2 FQNEAQ (reference sequence). This CDR3 comprises 17 residues. The ends were cut back, 1 base at V and 0 bases at J, with 10 bases in the middle. CDR3 loop: CASSLETRVSGANVLTF. CDR3 DNA: TGTGCCAGCAGCTTAGAAACCAGGGTCTCTGGGGCCAACGTCCTGACTTTC.

This clone appeared once. The J gene is TRBJ1-5, the V gene TRBV1; the D call in the table, TRBD1, was not verified against the DNA. TRBV1 is reported as a pseudogene. The CDR3 has 24 residues. CDR3 sequence: CTSSQDRGWRGRKLGPISNQPQHF. In DNA form, the CDR3 reads TGCACCAGCAGCCAAGATCGAGGATGGAGGGGGCGGAAGTTGGGGCCGATAAGCAATCAGCCCCAGCATTTT.

This clone came up once. The V and J genes are TRBV19 and TRBJ2-5; no clear D. V lost 3 bases and J 1 base, leaving 12 bases between the germline ends. Germline V gives CDR1 LNHDA, CDR2 SQIVND (reference sequence). CDR3 size: 15 residues. The CDR3 loop is CASSMGFWTQETQYF. CDR3 DNA sequence: TGTGCCAGTAGTATGGGCTTCTGGACCCAAGAGACCCAGTACTTC.

In its sample, this clone was seen once. The chain employs TRBV5-4 and TRBJ2-7; TRBD1 is a possible D gene (6 bases). Trimming removed 4 bases from V and 8 bases from J, with 16 bases in between. CDR1 SGHNT and CDR2 YYREEE come from the germline V gene (reference sequence). CDR3 length: 13 amino acids. In DNA form, the CDR3 reads TGTGCCAGCAGCCAAGATCCTGGGACAAAGCAGTACTTC. Protein product: CASSQDPGTKQYF.

V is TRBV7-9 and J is TRBJ1-1; D is possibly TRBD1 (6 bases). CDR3 length equals 13 residues. Germline V lookup: CDR1 SEHNR, CDR2 FQNEAQ (reference sequence). Trimming cost V 3 bases and J 3 bases, with 8 bases left between them. The CDR3 nucleotides read TGTGCCAGCAGCTTCAGGACAGACACTGAAGCTTTCTTT. Its translation is CASSFRTDTEAFF.

The chain links TRBV7-9 to TRBJ2-7; perhaps TRBD1 as D (6 bases). CDR1 and CDR2 (germline): SEHNR, FQNEAQ (reference sequence). The length of the CDR3 is 13 residues. Trimming shortened V by 8 bases and J by 0 bases, and 11 bases separated the two germline ends. The CDR3 region is CASGRQVSYEQYF. DNA of the CDR3: TGTGCCAGCGGAAGACAGGTCTCCTACGAGCAGTACTTC.

The genes are TRBV7-9 and TRBJ1-6; D ambiguous. The CDR3 extends over 14 amino acids. Germline V gene sequence: CDR1 SEHNR, CDR2 FQNEAQ (reference sequence). With 3 bases removed from V and 6 bases from J, the gap between germline ends came to 9 bases. The CDR3 region is CASSFGVFNSPLHF. As DNA, the CDR3 is TGTGCCAGCAGCTTTGGGGTCTTTAATTCACCCCTCCACTTT.

The CDR3 loop reads CASSIALRTGKGTEAFF. The CDR3 nucleotides read TGTGCCAGTAGTATAGCCCTCCGGACAGGGAAGGGCACTGAAGCTTTCTTT. The gene calls are TRBV19 and TRBJ1-1; 8 positions agree with TRBD1. With V trimmed by 1 base and J by 4 bases, 11 bases remained unmatched. The germline V gene has CDR1 LNHDA and CDR2 SQIVND (reference sequence). CDR3 length: 17 amino acids.

The chain joins TRBV7-3 to TRBJ2-2; D perhaps matches TRBD2 (5 bases). V was trimmed by 4 bases and J by 3 bases, leaving 15 bases between them. CDR3 length: 16 residues. Germline-derived CDR1 and CDR2 are SGHTA and FQGTGA. The CDR3 here is CASSSYTRADTGELFF. For the CDR3, the DNA is TGTGCCAGCAGCTCCTATACGAGGGCGGACACCGGGGAGCTGTTTTTT. The whole variable domain, remainder taken from reference TRBV7-3 and TRBJ2-2, is GAGVSQTPSNKVTEKGKYVELRCDPISGHTALYWYRQSLGQGPEFLIYFQGTGAADDSGLPNDRFFAVRPEGSVSTLKIQRTERGDSAVYLCASSSYTRADTGELFFGEGSRLTVL.

The V gene is TRBV7-2, the J gene TRBJ1-1; D gene unclear. The germline CDR1 and CDR2 sequences are SGHTA and FQGNSA. The ends were cut back, 5 bases at V and 1 base at J, with 11 bases in the middle. This CDR3 spans 14 amino acids. The CDR3, as DNA: TGTGCCAGCAGCCGGACCAGGAAGAACACTGAAGCTTTCTTT. Residues: CASSRTRKNTEAFF. Combining the CDR3 with reference TRBV7-2 and TRBJ1-1 gives the whole variable domain GAGVSQSPSNKVTEKGKDVELRCDPISGHTALYWYRQSLGQGLEFLIYFQGNSAPDKSGLPSDRFSAERTGGSVSTLTIQRTQQEDSAVYLCASSRTRKNTEAFFGQGTRLTVV.

This clone came up once. The chain employs TRBV7-3 and TRBJ2-1, with D tentatively TRBD1 (5 bases). The CDR3 runs 15 residues. Trimming cost V 2 bases and J 9 bases, with 17 bases left between them. Looked up from germline, CDR1 is SGHTA and CDR2 is FQGTGA. DNA of the CDR3: TGTGCCAGCAGCTTAGATTTGGCTAGTAGGGGTGAGCAGTTCTTC. The encoded protein is CASSLDLASRGEQFF.

V is TRBV6-5 and J is TRBJ1-2; D is unclear. Germline CDR1 reads MNHEY; CDR2 reads SVGAGI. Deletions cut 5 bases from V and 2 bases from J, with 15 bases between. This CDR3 region has 15 residues. The CDR3 nucleotides are TGTGCCAGCAGTCACCTCCCTCCGGGGAACTATGGCTACACCTTC. This gives the protein CASSHLPPGNYGYTF.